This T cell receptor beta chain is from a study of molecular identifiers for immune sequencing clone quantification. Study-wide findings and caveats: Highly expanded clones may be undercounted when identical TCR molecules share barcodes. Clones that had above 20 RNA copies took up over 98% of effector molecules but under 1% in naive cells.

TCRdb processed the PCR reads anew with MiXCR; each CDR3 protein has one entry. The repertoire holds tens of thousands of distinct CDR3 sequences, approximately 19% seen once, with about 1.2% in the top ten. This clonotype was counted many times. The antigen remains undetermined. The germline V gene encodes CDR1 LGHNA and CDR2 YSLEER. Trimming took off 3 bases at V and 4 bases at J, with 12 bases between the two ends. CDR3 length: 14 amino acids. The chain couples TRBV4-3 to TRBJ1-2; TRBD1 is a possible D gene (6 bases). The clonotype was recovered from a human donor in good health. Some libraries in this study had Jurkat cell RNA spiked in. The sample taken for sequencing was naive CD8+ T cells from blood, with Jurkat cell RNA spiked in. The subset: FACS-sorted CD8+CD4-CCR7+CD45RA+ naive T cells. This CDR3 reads CASSQFTGSYGYTF. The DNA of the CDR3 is TGCGCCAGCAGCCAGTTCACAGGGTCCTATGGCTACACCTTC.